The present T cell receptor beta chain was sequenced within a study of regulatory T cells in long-lasting Graves disease. V was trimmed by 3 bases and J by 0 bases, leaving 30 bases between them. Germline V CDR1 and CDR2: SNHLY, FYNNEI. The CDR3 extends over 21 amino acids. Time point given: persistent/refractory GD, antithyroid drugs over 5 years with positive TRAb. There was RNA extracted from PBMCs, and the TCR library was made from it. Recruitment took place at an endocrinology department in Xi'an, China. Study outcomes and limitations: Possibly, too few samples lowered accuracy.

This clonotype showed up many times. The antigen is unknown. In building TCR beta libraries, iRepertoire HTBI primers were used together with Arm-PCR of CDR3 regions. TCRdb reprocessed the multiplex PCR reads with MiXCR, giving one entry per CDR3 protein. This sample has around 400,000 distinct CDR3 sequences, with under 25% found just once. The sample in question was peripheral blood mononuclear cells (PBMCs), obtained when the disease was refractory, from a patient treated with antithyroid drugs. The gene calls are TRBV2 and TRBJ2-7; D perhaps matches TRBD1 (6 bases). The sequence came from a female donor with Graves disease. The CDR3 DNA follows: TGTGCCAGCAGTGACAACAAAGGGGGAGACGGACGACTGGCGTACTCCTACGAGCAGTACTTC. This codes for CASSDNKGGDGRLAYSYEQYF. Full variable domain (remainder filled in from reference TRBV2 and TRBJ2-7): EPEVTQTPSHQVTQMGQEVILRCVPISNHLYFYWYRQILGQKVEFLVSFYNNEISEKSEIFDDQFSVERPDGSNFTLKIRSTKLEDSAMYFCASSDNKGGDGRLAYSYEQYFGPGTRLTVT.